Listed below are T cell receptor beta chains from one sample, sequenced in a study of T-cell memory formation after mild COVID-19. TCRdb used MiXCR to reprocess the 5' RACE reads, holding one entry per CDR3 protein. Of approximately 440,000 distinct CDR3 sequences listed, around 20% are singletons. Material for sequencing was PBMCs or a T cell subset sorted from them (not recorded which). These receptor sequences come from an adult woman who had mild COVID-19 (a few samples of this study predate the infection). Cell type and time point are not known. The CDR3 runs from the conserved cysteine through the conserved F or W. The order of the fields is CDR3 DNA, CDR3 protein, V gene, D gene, J gene, clone size. The D gene is left open where the match is weak. The size entry is marked missing in some rows and otherwise reads once, few, many or a size class.

TGTGCTTATGCCCGGGACTATAATAGCATTCAGTACTTC | CAYARDYNSIQYF | TRBV11-2 | TRBD2 | TRBJ2-4 | few
TGCGCCAGCAGCGACAGCGGACTCAGAGGGACTGAAGCTTTCTTT | CASSDSGLRGTEAFF | TRBV4-1 | . | TRBJ1-1 | .
TGTGCCAGCAGCTTATCCCAACTAGCCCGCACAGATACGCAGTATTTT | CASSLSQLARTDTQYF | TRBV7-6 | . | TRBJ2-3 | .
TGCAGTGCTAGAGTCCTAGCGGGAGCACTAGATACGCAGTATTTT | CSARVLAGALDTQYF | TRBV20-1 | TRBD2 | TRBJ2-3 | .
TGTGCCACCAGCAGAGAAGGCCTACTAGCGGGATTTAATTGGGAACAGTTCTTC | CATSREGLLAGFNWEQFF | TRBV15 | TRBD2 | TRBJ2-1 | few
TGCAGTGCTAGAGAGGCCCTAAGTGAGACTGAAGCTTTCTTT | CSAREALSETEAFF | TRBV20-1 | . | TRBJ1-1 | .
TGTGCCACCAGGAATAGGCGGGAGACCCAGTACTTC | CATRNRRETQYF | TRBV24-1 | . | TRBJ2-5 | few
TGTGCCAGCAGCAAAAGACTGATCGCGAACACTGAAGCTTTCTTT | CASSKRLIANTEAFF | TRBV7-6 | . | TRBJ1-1 | .
TGTGCCAGCAGCCAAGGGGGCGCGGGGTCACCCCTCCACTTT | CASSQGGAGSPLHF | TRBV4-2 | . | TRBJ1-6 | .
TGCAGCGTTGATTCTTCAGGGGACCGTGAAAAACTGTTTTTT | CSVDSSGDREKLFF | TRBV29-1 | . | TRBJ1-4 | .
TGTGCCAGCAGTGGCGGGACAGGATACGAGCAGTACTTC | CASSGGTGYEQYF | TRBV2 | TRBD1 | TRBJ2-7 | .
TGCAGCGTTGAACAACCGGGACAGGGCTACGAGCAGTACTTC | CSVEQPGQGYEQYF | TRBV29-1 | TRBD1 | TRBJ2-7 | few
TGTGCCAGCAGCCAAGATCGAGAACGCGAGCAGTACTTC | CASSQDREREQYF | TRBV3-1 | . | TRBJ2-7 | .
TGCAGTGCTAGAGATTTGGGGGACCGGACAGATACGCAGTATTTT | CSARDLGDRTDTQYF | TRBV20-1 | . | TRBJ2-3 | .
TGTGCCAGTAGCTCCGACAGATTAAATCAGCCCCAGCATTTT | CASSSDRLNQPQHF | TRBV19 | . | TRBJ1-5 | .
TGTGCCAGCAGCCTCTCCTGGAATTCTGGCACTGAAGCTTTCTTT | CASSLSWNSGTEAFF | TRBV3-1 | . | TRBJ1-1 | .
TGTGCCAGTAGTATAGATCTAGAGGGAGTCTGGACAGATACGCAGTATTTT | CASSIDLEGVWTDTQYF | TRBV19 | . | TRBJ2-3 | .
TGTGCCAGCAGCGGAACCGGGACTCTCTACGAGCAGTACTTC | CASSGTGTLYEQYF | TRBV5-6 | . | TRBJ2-7 | few
TGTGCCAGCAGCCAAGATTTAGGGAGGGCTGATGGCTACACCTTC | CASSQDLGRADGYTF | TRBV3-1 | . | TRBJ1-2 | .
TGTGCCAGCAGCTTAAACGGGGGCTCGATCACCGGGGAGCTGTTTTTT | CASSLNGGSITGELFF | TRBV7-6 | . | TRBJ2-2 | .
TGCAGCGTCCTACAGGGGGACTCCTACGAGCAGTACTTC | CSVLQGDSYEQYF | TRBV29-1 | TRBD1 | TRBJ2-7 | .
TGTGCCAGCAGCTTAGGATACTGGCGGTATAACAATGAGCAGTTCTTC | CASSLGYWRYNNEQFF | TRBV7-2 | . | TRBJ2-1 | .
TGTGCCAGCAGCCCGACAGGGGAGGACGGTGAAAAACTGTTTTTT | CASSPTGEDGEKLFF | TRBV9 | TRBD1 | TRBJ1-4 | few
TGCGCCAGCAGCTTGGAAGCTAACTATGGCTACACCTTC | CASSLEANYGYTF | TRBV5-1 | . | TRBJ1-2 | .
TGTGCCAGCAGCTTGGGCCAGGCTGGAGGCAATGAGCAGTTCTTC | CASSLGQAGGNEQFF | TRBV5-5 | . | TRBJ2-1 | many
TGTGCTAGTGGTTTGGTACCAAATAGGCATGGCTACACCTTC | CASGLVPNRHGYTF | TRBV12-5 | . | TRBJ1-2 | .
TGTGCCAGCTCACCGGCGGGAGGGCTGGTGGGCGAGCAGTACTTC | CASSPAGGLVGEQYF | TRBV18 | TRBD2 | TRBJ2-7 | few
TGTGCCAGCAGCTTAGCGCTCGAACTGATAGGCTACACCTTC | CASSLALELIGYTF | TRBV7-9 | . | TRBJ1-2 | .
TGTGCCACCAGTGACCCCAAGGGGGATATCTACGAGCAGTACTTC | CATSDPKGDIYEQYF | TRBV24-1 | . | TRBJ2-7 | .
TGTGCCAGCAGTCATGGGACTCTGTACGAGCAGTACTTC | CASSHGTLYEQYF | TRBV12-3/TRBV12-4 | . | TRBJ2-7 | few
TGTGCCAGCAGCCAAGTCGGGGGGTTTTCAGATACGCAGTATTTT | CASSQVGGFSDTQYF | TRBV4-2 | TRBD2 | TRBJ2-3 | .
TGTGCCAGCAGCTTAGGCGTGACTAGCGGACAGGGGGATACGCAGTATTTT | CASSLGVTSGQGDTQYF | TRBV7-6 | . | TRBJ2-3 | .
TGTGCCAGCAGACGCCGGGCCCCCGGGACAGCCTCTTTT | CASRRRAPGTASF | TRBV5-6 | TRBD1 | TRBJ1-3 | .
TGTGCCAGCAGTTTTGTGGGAGGCAGTGAGACCCAGTACTTC | CASSFVGGSETQYF | TRBV12-3/TRBV12-4 | . | TRBJ2-5 | .
TGTGCCTGGAGTGCCGGGGGGCTTGGCTACACCTTC | CAWSAGGLGYTF | TRBV30 | . | TRBJ1-2 | .
TGTGCCAGCAGCCCCGGGACTAGCGGGGGGGCAGGCACGCAGTATTTT | CASSPGTSGGAGTQYF | TRBV3-1 | TRBD2 | TRBJ2-3 | few
TGCAGTGCTAGCTTCCGGGGGACGACGCAGTATTTT | CSASFRGTTQYF | TRBV20-1 | . | TRBJ2-3 | few
TGTGCCTGGAGTTGGAGCGGGGGGGCTCAAGAGACCCAGTACTTC | CAWSWSGGAQETQYF | TRBV30 | TRBD2 | TRBJ2-5 | .